This TCR beta chain was obtained from a study of cytomegalovirus exposure and HLA in healthy donors. Study-level information: Earlier results showed 117 million unique TCR beta sequences derived from approximately 180 million T cells.

The PCR employed 60 Vbeta primers together with 13 Jbeta primers. This table comes from immunoSEQ multiplex PCR, and its TCRdb copy is limited to in-frame clones, with some not included. The sample records about 130,000 clones, around 73% being singletons. CDR1 and CDR2 from the germline V gene are SGDLS and YYNGEE. CDR3 length: 11 residues. V gave up 1 base and J gave up 4 bases, with 2 bases separating them. About this clone: Its specificity is unknown.

General observations from the study: In a later analysis, CMV-associated beta chains were mostly HLA-associated, it appeared. The study labeled 164 TCR beta chains cytomegalovirus-associated. In an earlier analysis, about 87% or about 30%: the productive usage of most TCR beta V segments.

Specimen: PBMCs. This chain connects TRBV9 to TRBJ2-5; D gene uncertain. The sequence was obtained from a female donor in good health and CMV-seronegative. The CDR3 DNA reads as TGTGCCAGCAGCGTACGAGAGACCCAGTACTTC. Translating gives CASSVRETQYF.